Each of the 16 T cell receptor beta chains below was sequenced from the same sample in a study of blood T cell repertoires in COVID-19 (dated by TCRdb to the early 2020s). Library preparation was by the immunoSEQ multiplex PCR assay. Entries here come from immuneACCESS through TCRdb and include only in-frame sequences with V and J called. Some clones fail to appear in such tables; in the studies checked, an unresolved V gene covers under half of the shortfall, and the cause of the remainder is unknown. This sample is represented by under 60,000 clones; approximately 88% of them were singletons. Roughly a tenth of the sample lies in the top ten. Input material: peripheral blood. The receptors stem from a man aged 25-45 years with COVID-19, enrolled during active disease.

This clone was observed a single time. This chain joins TRBV9 and TRBJ2-3; possibly TRBD2 for D (5 bases). Trimming left V 2 bases short and J 2 bases short, with 9 bases between. Germline V gene sequence: CDR1 SGDLS, CDR2 YYNGEE. The CDR3 sequence is 14 residues long. DNA of the CDR3: TGTGCCAGCAGCGTGCTCGGGAACACAGATACGCAGTATTTT. Translating gives CASSVLGNTDTQYF.

The rearrangement links TRBV5-1 to TRBJ1-1; D not resolved. The CDR3 covers 13 residues. Germline V CDR1 and CDR2: SGHRS, YFSETQ. Trimming removed 0 bases at V and 5 bases at J, with 8 bases between. For the CDR3, the DNA is TGCGCCAGCAGCTTGGAACTGATGACTGAAGCTTTCTTT. Encoded protein: CASSLELMTEAFF.

The chain combines TRBV30 with TRBJ2-6; the D is unclear. V was cut by 4 bases and J by 1 base, with 14 bases left in between. Germline V CDR1 and CDR2: GTSNPN, SVGIG (reference sequence). CDR3 length equals 16 residues. The CDR3 protein is CAWILRSLSGANVLTF. The CDR3 region has the DNA TGTGCCTGGATACTAAGGTCCTTATCTGGGGCCAACGTCCTGACTTTC. Using reference TRBV30 and TRBJ2-6 for the parts outside the CDR3, the full variable domain is SQTIHQWPATLVQPVGSPLSLECTVEGTSNPNLYWYRQAAGRGLQLLFYSVGIGQISSEVPQNLSASRPQDRQFILSSKKLLLSDSGFYLCAWILRSLSGANVLTFGAGSRLTVL.

This chain uses TRBV9 with TRBJ1-4; 7 bases match TRBD1. The CDR3 runs 15 residues. With 3 bases clipped from V and 8 bases from J, the junction kept 10 bases outside the gene matches. Germline CDR1 is SGDLS and CDR2 is YYNGEE. The chain's CDR3 is CASSAGRQGAEKLFF. The CDR3 DNA reads as TGTGCCAGCAGCGCCGGACGACAGGGTGCGGAAAAACTGTTTTTT.

The chain combines TRBV5-5 with TRBJ1-1, with 7 bases matching TRBD1. Germline CDR1 SGHKS, CDR2 YYEKEE (reference sequence). CDR3 length equals 11 residues. J was trimmed by 8 bases and V by 6 bases; bases with no gene match: 4. The CDR3 here is CASNRDREAFF. DNA of the CDR3: TGTGCCAGCAACCGGGACAGAGAAGCTTTCTTT.

This chain joins TRBV18 and TRBJ2-5; 9 positions match TRBD2. The V segment lost 3 bases and the J segment 2 bases; nucleotides outside the gene matches: 13. Germline lookup yields CDR1 KGHSH and CDR2 LQKENI. CDR3 length: 18 amino acids. The CDR3 bases are TGTGCCAGCTCACCCTACATTTTAGCGGGAGTCGGTCAAGAGACCCAGTACTTC. Translated, it gives CASSPYILAGVGQETQYF.

CDR3 in amino acids: CASSRKGGGELFF. Written as DNA, the CDR3 is TGTGCCAGCAGCCGGAAAGGGGGCGGGGAGCTGTTTTTT. The chain joins TRBV12-3 or TRBV12-4 to TRBJ2-2; possibly TRBD1 for D (6 bases). The CDR3 runs 13 residues. Trimming removed 6 bases from V and 7 bases from J, with 12 bases in between.

The chain couples TRBV5-1 to TRBJ1-2, with D unresolved. Germline V gives CDR1 SGHRS, CDR2 YFSETQ. V was pared by 6 bases and J by 4 bases, with 22 bases between. CDR3 length: 16 residues. CDR3 DNA: TGCGCCAGCAATCTGGGCCTCACCTTAGGTGGCTATGGCTACACCTTC. Translated, it gives CASNLGLTLGGYGYTF.

The chain recombines TRBV7-9 with TRBJ2-2; 16 positions match TRBD2. Per germline, CDR1 SEHNR and CDR2 FQNEAQ (reference sequence). CDR3 size: 15 residues. Trimming took 5 bases from V and 9 from J; bases not matched to a gene: 3. The CDR3 DNA sequence: TGTGCCAGCAGCCCGGGACTAGCGGGAGGGCGGGAGCTGTTTTTT. Translated: CASSPGLAGGRELFF.

The rearrangement uses TRBV5-6 and TRBJ2-7, with D tentatively TRBD1 (6 bases). The CDR3 has 15 amino acids. Trimming pared 5 bases from V and 7 bases from J, leaving 22 bases between. Germline-derived CDR1 and CDR2 are SGHDT and YYEEEE. CDR3 DNA: TGTGCCAGCAGTACCCTCTCAAGGGGGACGAGGGAGCAGTACTTC. Protein product: CASSTLSRGTREQYF.

The chain joins TRBV25-1 to TRBJ1-1, with TRBD1 matching over 8 bases. With 5 bases clipped from V and 5 bases from J, the junction kept 7 bases outside the gene matches. The CDR3 has 14 amino acids. CDR1 is MGHDK and CDR2 is SYGVNS in the germline V gene. The CDR3, as DNA: TGTGCCAGCAGTTTCATCACAGGGGGGACTGAAGCTTTCTTT. The encoded protein is CASSFITGGTEAFF.

The chain has TRBV9 and TRBJ2-1; D is undetermined. This CDR3 region has 13 residues. Per germline, CDR1 SGDLS and CDR2 YYNGEE. V lost 3 bases to trimming and J lost 1 base, with 5 bases between them. CDR3: CASSESSYNEQFF. The CDR3 DNA reads as TGTGCCAGCAGCGAATCGTCCTACAATGAGCAGTTCTTC.

The gene calls are TRBV7-8 and TRBJ1-1; TRBD1 might be the D (6 bases). The CDR3 is made up of 16 amino acids. The germline V and J ends were trimmed by 0 bases and 1 base, with 12 bases remaining between them. The V gene's germline CDR1 is SGHVS and CDR2 FQNEAQ. The CDR3 DNA is TGTGCCAGCAGCTTAGCGGGGGGGGCGCGGAACACTGAAGCTTTCTTT. Translation: CASSLAGGARNTEAFF.

The J gene is TRBJ2-7, the V gene TRBV14; D perhaps matches TRBD2 (6 bases). The CDR3 is 16 amino acids. The V end was cut by 1 base, the J end by 2 bases, with 15 bases between. Germline-derived CDR1 and CDR2 are SGHDN and FVKESK. The CDR3 sequence: CASSQGKRAVTYEQYF. The CDR3 region has the DNA TGTGCCAGCAGCCAAGGGAAGCGGGCAGTAACCTACGAGCAGTACTTC. The full variable domain, in which reference TRBV14 and TRBJ2-7 provide the parts outside the CDR3, is EAGVTQFPSHSVIEKGQTVTLRCDPISGHDNLYWYRRVMGKEIKFLLHFVKESKQDESGMPNNRFLAERTGGTYSTLKVQPAELEDSGVYFCASSQGKRAVTYEQYFGPGTRLTVT.

The chain is built from TRBV6-5 and TRBJ1-1; D remains ambiguous. This CDR3 is 13 amino acids long. V lost 5 bases and J lost 1, with 8 bases in between. Looked up from germline, CDR1 is MNHEY and CDR2 is SVGAGI. The CDR3 sequence: CASSPTRNTEAFF. The CDR3 DNA reads TGTGCCAGCAGTCCCACACGGAACACTGAAGCTTTCTTT.

The V and J genes are TRBV30 and TRBJ1-5; 7 nucleotides match TRBD1. Trimming at V came to 5 bases and at J to 0 bases, leaving 1 base not matched to a gene. The CDR3 is 13 residues long. The germline gives CDR1 GTSNPN, CDR2 SVGIG (reference sequence). The CDR3 protein is CAWQGDSNQPQHF. For the CDR3, the DNA is TGTGCCTGGCAGGGGGATAGCAATCAGCCCCAGCATTTT. The entire variable domain, with the rest obtained from reference TRBV30 and TRBJ1-5, is as follows: SQTIHQWPATLVQPVGSPLSLECTVEGTSNPNLYWYRQAAGRGLQLLFYSVGIGQISSEVPQNLSASRPQDRQFILSSKKLLLSDSGFYLCAWQGDSNQPQHFGDGTRLSIL.